The following is a TCR beta chain sequence with its context. This entry comes from a study of blood T cell repertoires in COVID-19. Overall study: The samples span acute and convalescent COVID-19 from the United States, Italy and Spain. Sources were T cells, B-cell-depleted T cells, or PBMCs; the material itself was cDNA or gDNA.

Per the original data handling: For nucleated cells, counts were estimated from reference gene primer amplification. The method was immunoSEQ multiplex PCR; TCRdb's version includes in-frame clones alone and lacks a portion of them. V and J calls and clone size are copied from that table; D and trimming were computed from the DNA. The sample has some 96,000 clones, 75% to 95% seen once. CDR3 length: 16 amino acids. Germline loops: CDR1 LNHDA, CDR2 SQIVND (reference sequence). V shed 0 bases and J shed 5 bases, with 16 bases lying between them. The chain is built from TRBV19 and TRBJ2-5, with a tentative D call TRBD2 (7 bases). Sample: peripheral blood. The TCR sequence derives from a man aged 55 to 70 with acute or convalescent COVID-19. Here the CDR3 DNA reads TGTGCCAGTAGTATAGATCAGAGGGGGGGTCGGGAGACCCAGTACTTC. Translation gives CASSIDQRGGRETQYF.